A selection of T cell receptor beta chains follows, all from one sample in a study of shared clonotypes between healthy human individuals. This table comes from immunoSEQ multiplex PCR, and its TCRdb copy is limited to in-frame clones, with some not included. This sample has fewer than 850,000 clones, with 96% found just once. Material for sequencing was naive CD8+ T cells sorted from blood. The receptors shown here come from a young man in good health. Each CDR3 is given with its conserved first and last residue. Each record gives: J gene, V gene, clone size, D gene, CDR3 protein, CDR3 DNA. A D gene is named only where the DNA matches it firmly. Rows may omit the clone size; those that give it use once, few, many or a size class.

TRBJ2-4	TRBV7-9	NA	TRBD1	CASSLGPPGQLLGDIQYF	TGTGCCAGCAGCTTAGGGCCGCCGGGACAGTTACTAGGCGACATTCAGTACTTC
TRBJ2-2	TRBV7-2	once	NA	CASSLVLFRDLAGELFF	TGTGCCAGCAGCTTAGTCTTGTTTAGGGATTTGGCCGGGGAGCTGTTTTTT
TRBJ2-7	TRBV5-8	NA	NA	CASSLRDSSSYEQYF	TGTGCCAGCAGCTTGAGGGATTCCAGCTCCTACGAGCAGTACTTC
TRBJ2-7	TRBV2	NA	NA	CASSEARSYEQYF	TGTGCCAGCAGTGAAGCTCGGAGCTACGAGCAGTACTTC
TRBJ2-1	TRBV29-1	once	NA	CSVEASGLSYNEQFF	TGCAGCGTTGAGGCCAGCGGACTCTCCTACAATGAGCAGTTCTTC
TRBJ2-1	TRBV27	NA	TRBD2	CASSLSGLAGDEQFF	TGTGCCAGCAGTTTATCGGGACTAGCGGGAGACGAGCAGTTCTTC
TRBJ2-7	TRBV7-9	NA	NA	CASSLQGGGYEQYF	TGTGCCAGCAGCTTACAGGGGGGAGGCTACGAGCAGTACTTC
TRBJ1-1	TRBV7-7	NA	NA	CASSFRYNTEAFF	TGTGCCAGCAGCTTCCGGTATAACACTGAAGCTTTCTTT
TRBJ2-1	TRBV5-1	NA	NA	CASRLGGRSYNEQFF	TGCGCCAGCAGGTTGGGGGGAAGATCCTACAATGAGCAGTTCTTC
TRBJ2-7	TRBV27	NA	NA	CASSLSLGSQQYF	TGTGCCAGCAGTTTATCACTAGGCTCGCAGCAGTACTTC
TRBJ2-7	TRBV2	NA	NA	CARTPRGAYEQYF	TGTGCCAGGACCCCAAGGGGAGCCTACGAGCAGTACTTC
TRBJ2-3	TRBV19	few	NA	CASSGTSTDTQYF	TGTGCCAGTAGCGGGACTAGCACAGATACGCAGTATTTT
TRBJ2-1	TRBV5-5	NA	TRBD2	CASSLALAESYNEQFF	TGTGCCAGCAGCTTGGCTCTAGCGGAATCCTACAATGAGCAGTTCTTC
TRBJ2-5	TRBV1	NA	NA	CTSSQVTSKDQETQYF	TGCACCAGCAGCCAGGTTACTAGCAAGGATCAAGAGACCCAGTACTTC
TRBJ2-7	TRBV29-1	NA	TRBD2	CSANGVAGGPSYEQYF	TGCAGCGCCAACGGGGTAGCGGGAGGGCCTTCCTACGAGCAGTACTTC
TRBJ2-1	TRBV7-8	NA	TRBD2	CASSPKREGRSYNEQFF	TGTGCCAGCAGCCCGAAGCGGGAGGGCCGATCCTACAATGAGCAGTTCTTC
TRBJ1-2	TRBV5-8	NA	NA	CASSFGGDYGYTF	TGTGCCAGCAGCTTCGGGGGAGACTATGGCTACACCTTC
TRBJ1-3	TRBV4-1	NA	NA	CASSQIPGTSSSGNTIYF	TGCGCCAGCAGCCAAATCCCGGGGACGTCCAGCTCTGGAAACACCATATATTTT
TRBJ2-7	TRBV7-6	once	NA	CASSFLGQPGEQYF	TGTGCCAGCAGCTTCTTAGGACAGCCGGGGGAGCAGTACTTC
TRBJ2-1	TRBV7-9	NA	TRBD1	CASSLFGTGYNEQFF	TGTGCCAGCAGCTTATTCGGGACAGGGTACAATGAGCAGTTCTTC
TRBJ2-5	TRBV14	once	TRBD1	CASSRGFFRGRETQYF	TGTGCCAGCAGCCGAGGGTTTTTCAGGGGGAGAGAGACCCAGTACTTC
TRBJ2-7	TRBV6-5	NA	NA	CASRPWTSLYEQYF	TGTGCCAGCAGACCGTGGACCTCACTTTACGAGCAGTACTTC
TRBJ2-1	TRBV2	NA	NA	CASTDPGGTAYNEQFF	TGTGCCAGCACAGACCCCGGCGGGACGGCCTACAATGAGCAGTTCTTC
TRBJ1-5	TRBV15	NA	NA	CATSSGGYSNQPQHF	TGTGCCACTAGCTCGGGGGGTTATAGCAATCAGCCCCAGCATTTT
TRBJ2-6	TRBV14	NA	TRBD2	CASSHPRLAGVSTSRSGANVLTF	TGTGCCAGCAGCCACCCCCGCCTAGCGGGAGTTTCTACTAGCAGGTCTGGGGCCAACGTCCTGACTTTC
TRBJ2-7	TRBV29-1	NA	TRBD2	CSVGLAGAYEQYF	TGCAGCGTCGGACTAGCGGGAGCCTACGAGCAGTACTTC
TRBJ1-2	TRBV7-7	NA	NA	CASTKTSMTNYGYTF	TGTGCTAGCACCAAAACGAGTATGACTAACTATGGCTACACCTTC
TRBJ2-7	TRBV18	NA	NA	CASSFPDRLYEQYF	TGTGCCAGCTCATTCCCGGACAGACTTTACGAGCAGTACTTC
TRBJ2-5	TRBV30	NA	NA	CAWSVRGYQETQYF	TGTGCCTGGAGTGTACGAGGATACCAAGAGACCCAGTACTTC
TRBJ1-5	TRBV2	NA	NA	CASSGYRDGNQPQHF	TGTGCCAGCAGTGGTTACAGGGACGGAAATCAGCCCCAGCATTTT
TRBJ1-1	TRBV11-2	NA	NA	CASSHQEIEAFF	TGTGCCAGCAGCCACCAGGAAATTGAAGCTTTCTTT
TRBJ2-1	TRBV6-1	once	TRBD1	CASSESLQGAYYNEQFF	TGTGCCAGCAGTGAAAGCCTACAGGGGGCATATTACAATGAGCAGTTCTTC
TRBJ2-2	TRBV15	NA	TRBD1	CATSRDRGLNTGELFF	TGTGCCACCAGCAGGGACAGGGGGCTGAACACCGGGGAGCTGTTTTTT
TRBJ1-5	TRBV6-1	once	NA	CASSDWTANQPQHF	TGTGCCAGCAGTGATTGGACAGCCAATCAGCCCCAGCATTTT
TRBJ2-7	TRBV27	NA	TRBD2	CASSLGAGLGEYEQYF	TGTGCCAGCAGTTTAGGGGCCGGACTAGGGGAGTACGAGCAGTACTTC
TRBJ2-1	TRBV5-4	NA	NA	CASSLAPGSSYNEQFF	TGTGCCAGCAGCTTGGCCCCTGGGAGCTCCTACAATGAGCAGTTCTTC
TRBJ1-5	TRBV28	NA	NA	CASSSDEHSNQPQHF	TGTGCCAGCAGTTCGGACGAGCATAGCAATCAGCCCCAGCATTTT
TRBJ1-4	TRBV6-5	once	NA	CASSYSAGVTEKLFF	TGTGCCAGCAGTTACTCGGCAGGGGTTACTGAAAAACTGTTTTTT
TRBJ2-3	TRBV9	NA	TRBD2	CASSVVAGEADTQYF	TGTGCCAGCAGCGTAGTGGCGGGAGAGGCAGATACGCAGTATTTT
TRBJ2-1	TRBV7-9	NA	NA	CASSLGTSSSYNEQFF	TGTGCCAGCAGCTTAGGGACTTCCAGCTCCTACAATGAGCAGTTCTTC
TRBJ2-7	TRBV6-5	NA	NA	CASSPTPRGSYEQYF	TGTGCCAGCAGTCCCACTCCCAGGGGCTCCTACGAGCAGTACTTC
TRBJ2-2	TRBV12-2	NA	NA	CASRLHWWVYTGELFF	TGTGCAAGTCGCTTACATTGGTGGGTGTACACCGGGGAGCTGTTTTTT